The TCR beta chain under discussion was sequenced for a study of T cells in Graves' hyperthyroidism and ophthalmopathy. Lactation, pregnancy, other autoimmune disease or uncontrolled infection led to exclusion of patients. Used for diagnoses were clinical symptoms, serum thyroxine and TRAb, thyroid ultrasound and orbital computed tomography. The authors took PBMCs from 8 to 10 ml fresh peripheral blood. Trimming cost V 4 bases and J 4 bases; bases outside gene matches: 4. Germline V gene lookup returns CDR1 SGHRS and CDR2 YFSETQ. The CDR3 loop spans 15 amino acids. There are many counts of this clonotype. From RNA transcripts, TCR beta CDR3 regions were amplified. The TCR CDR3 first-round RT-PCR relied on the HTBI primer set. MiXCR was run by TCRdb on the multiplex PCR reads, yielding one entry per CDR3 protein. The data hold a few hundred thousand distinct CDR3 sequences, with roughly a sixth observed a single time.

Sequenced: blood. The origin of this receptor is a woman aged 40 to 50 with Graves' ophthalmopathy. V gene TRBV5-1 combines with J gene TRBJ2-3; TRBD2 matches at 12 bases. CDR3 DNA: TGCGCCAGCAGCCCTAGCGGGAGGGCACCAGATACGCAGTATTTT. Protein product: CASSPSGRAPDTQYF.